This TCR beta chain was profiled in a study of blood T cells in healthy people across ages. Primed by a sample-barcoded 5' primer and a J-beta primer mix, a second PCR proceeded for about 7 to 11 cycles. TCRdb reprocessed the 5' RACE reads via MiXCR and lists one record per CDR3 protein. The sample contains fewer than 900,000 distinct CDR3 sequences, under 40% of which appear only once. The CDR3 covers 13 residues. Germline CDR1 and CDR2: MNHEY and SVGEGT. V was clipped by 4 bases and J by 3 bases, with 6 bases between them. Sequenced sample: blood. The chain has TRBV6-2 or TRBV6-3 and TRBJ2-2, with D possibly called TRBD1 or TRBD2 (5 bases each). This receptor was obtained from a man between 18 and 35 years old in good health. This CDR3 is CASSWDHTGELFF. In DNA, the CDR3 is TGTGCCAGCAGTTGGGACCACACCGGGGAGCTGTTTTTT.